Listed below are T cell receptor beta chains from one sample, sequenced in a study of T cell changes during pregnancy in multiple sclerosis. The assay was immunoSEQ multiplex PCR, and TCRdb's table has in-frame clones only and misses some. The table has over 50,000 clones, less than 90% seen once. The source was CD4+ T cells from peripheral blood mononuclear cells, collected in the third trimester of pregnancy. The receptors come from a female donor with multiple sclerosis, enrolled in a pregnancy study. The CDR3 runs from the conserved cysteine through the conserved F or W. D genes are given only for firm matches. Some rows have no size entry. The others give once, few or many, or a class for an expanded clone.

.	.	TRBV2	TRBJ2-1	CASSDKGVTNEQFF	TGTGCCAGCAGTGATAAGGGGGTAACCAATGAGCAGTTCTTC
.	.	TRBV18	TRBJ2-5	CASSSSGITGGETQYF	TGTGCCAGCTCATCATCAGGGATAACGGGCGGAGAGACCCAGTACTTC
.	TRBD2	TRBV10-3	TRBJ2-1	CAISLAGAGEQFF	TGTGCCATCTCCCTAGCGGGAGCGGGTGAGCAGTTCTTC
.	TRBD2	TRBV6-5	TRBJ2-7	CASSPPGGLGYEQYF	TGTGCCAGCAGCCCCCCGGGAGGACTGGGGTACGAGCAGTACTTC
.	.	TRBV6-5	TRBJ2-5	CASSYSEGGGRETQYF	TGTGCCAGCAGTTACTCCGAGGGGGGAGGGCGCGAGACCCAGTACTTC
.	.	TRBV5-6	TRBJ2-7	CASSYRGSPGVWYEQYF	TGTGCCAGCAGCTATAGGGGGAGCCCCGGGGTTTGGTACGAGCAGTACTTC
.	.	TRBV19	TRBJ2-3	CASSIAGVTNTQYF	TGTGCCAGTAGTATAGCGGGAGTTACGAATACGCAGTATTTT
once	.	TRBV11-3	TRBJ2-2	CASSPGGWDPNTGELFF	TGTGCCAGCAGCCCTGGGGGGTGGGACCCGAACACCGGGGAGCTGTTTTTT
.	TRBD1	TRBV27	TRBJ1-6	CASSQGQGTPLHF	TGTGCCAGCAGTCAAGGACAGGGTACACCCCTCCACTTT
.	TRBD2	TRBV30	TRBJ2-3	CAWGGAGGRLSTDTQYF	TGTGCCTGGGGGGGGGCGGGAGGTCGACTAAGCACAGATACGCAGTATTTT
.	TRBD1	TRBV2	TRBJ2-7	CASRTGGSYEQYF	TGTGCCAGTCGAACAGGGGGATCCTACGAGCAGTACTTC
.	.	TRBV18	TRBJ1-1	CASSPPAGRRTEAFF	TGTGCCAGCTCACCACCGGCAGGGAGGCGCACTGAAGCTTTCTTT
.	TRBD1	TRBV5-1	TRBJ2-7	CASNRAATGQISYEQYF	TGCGCCAGCAACCGAGCGGCGACAGGGCAGATCTCCTACGAGCAGTACTTC
.	TRBD2	TRBV5-1	TRBJ2-7	CASSLAVAGVGEEQYF	TGCGCCAGCAGCTTGGCGGTAGCGGGAGTGGGGGAAGAGCAGTACTTC
.	.	TRBV19	TRBJ1-4	CATTPGHATNEKLFF	TGTGCCACCACCCCGGGTCACGCAACTAATGAAAAACTGTTTTTT
.	.	TRBV6-5	TRBJ2-7	CASSPGGFGPLQYF	TGTGCCAGCAGTCCCGGAGGGTTTGGTCCCTTGCAGTACTTC
.	TRBD2	TRBV7-2	TRBJ2-5	CASSLSIDGGAQYF	TGTGCCAGCAGCTTATCAATTGACGGGGGGGCCCAGTACTTC
.	.	TRBV19	TRBJ1-3	CASTPRGGSGNTIYF	TGTGCCAGTACCCCCCGGGGGGGCTCTGGAAACACCATATATTTT
.	.	TRBV18	TRBJ2-3	CASSPDSYTQYF	TGTGCCAGCTCACCCGACTCGTATACGCAGTATTTT
.	.	TRBV27	TRBJ1-3	CASSLAGNHPGNTIYF	TGTGCCAGCAGTTTAGCAGGGAACCACCCTGGAAACACCATATATTTT
.	.	TRBV5-4	TRBJ2-7	CASSSDINRYEQYF	TGTGCCAGCAGCTCCGACATCAACAGATACGAGCAGTACTTC
.	TRBD2	TRBV30	TRBJ2-3	CAWSGREDTQYF	TGTGCCTGGTCAGGGAGGGAAGATACGCAGTATTTT
once	TRBD2	TRBV7-2	TRBJ2-1	CASSLGGAGLYNEQFF	TGTGCCAGCAGCTTAGGCGGCGCGGGACTATACAATGAGCAGTTCTTC
.	.	TRBV7-7	TRBJ2-5	CASTGTPGETQYF	TGTGCCAGCACCGGGACACCAGGGGAGACCCAGTACTTC
.	.	TRBV19	TRBJ1-3	CATNPGRNSGNTIYF	TGTGCCACCAACCCAGGGAGGAATTCTGGAAACACCATATATTTT
.	.	TRBV19	TRBJ1-1	CASSIVGVSNTEAFF	TGTGCCAGTAGTATAGTCGGGGTTTCTAACACTGAAGCTTTCTTT
.	.	TRBV7-2	TRBJ1-2	CASSLGGHIDGYTF	TGTGCCAGCAGCTTAGGAGGACATATTGACGGCTACACCTTC
.	.	TRBV10-3	TRBJ2-3	CAISESGTSDTQYF	TGTGCCATCAGTGAGTCCGGGACTTCAGATACGCAGTATTTT
.	TRBD2	TRBV19	TRBJ2-2	CASSIVLAGIGGELFF	TGTGCCAGTAGTATAGTCCTAGCGGGAATCGGTGGGGAGCTGTTTTTT
.	.	TRBV4-3	TRBJ1-2	CASSQDQKEQANGGYTF	TGCGCCAGCAGCCAAGATCAGAAGGAACAGGCTAACGGTGGCTACACCTTC
once	.	TRBV21-1	TRBJ2-6	CASSKRVGGRSSGANVLTF	TGTGCCAGCAGCAAGCGAGTAGGAGGTAGATCCTCTGGGGCCAACGTCCTGACTTTC
.	.	TRBV6-5	TRBJ2-5	CASSQGGTQYF	TGTGCCAGCAGTCAAGGGGGAACCCAGTACTTC
.	.	TRBV4-2	TRBJ2-1	CASSSEGRSSYNEQFF	TGTGCCAGCAGCTCCGAGGGCCGGAGCTCCTACAATGAGCAGTTCTTC
few	.	TRBV4-1	TRBJ2-3	CASSQGSLGPAADTQYF	TGCGCCAGCAGCCAAGGGTCATTGGGGCCCGCGGCAGATACGCAGTATTTT
.	.	TRBV9	TRBJ1-2	CASSVDLTGPGYTF	TGTGCCAGCAGCGTAGACCTGACAGGTCCTGGCTACACCTTC
.	TRBD2	TRBV30	TRBJ2-7	CAWSSGGVVYEQYF	TGTGCCTGGTCTAGCGGGGGAGTGGTCTACGAGCAGTACTTC
.	TRBD2	TRBV18	TRBJ2-1	CASSAPGLAGGTEQFF	TGTGCCAGCTCCGCTCCGGGACTAGCGGGAGGGACTGAGCAGTTCTTC
.	.	TRBV30	TRBJ1-2	CAWSLGSYGYTF	TGTGCCTGGAGTCTGGGGAGCTATGGCTACACCTTC
once	TRBD1	TRBV5-1	TRBJ2-3	CASSNQGAADTQYF	TGCGCCAGCAGCAACCAGGGGGCGGCAGATACGCAGTATTTT
few	TRBD1	TRBV7-2	TRBJ1-4	CASSSLRQGRDEKLFF	TGTGCCAGCAGCTCCCTACGACAGGGTAGAGATGAAAAACTGTTTTTT
.	TRBD1	TRBV5-5	TRBJ1-3	CASSFQGALAGNTIYF	TGTGCCAGCAGTTTTCAGGGGGCTTTAGCCGGAAACACCATATATTTT
.	TRBD2	TRBV11-2	TRBJ2-3	CASSPTSGGTDTQYF	TGTGCCAGCAGCCCGACTAGCGGGGGCACAGATACGCAGTATTTT
.	.	TRBV5-1	TRBJ1-5	CASSPGGDSFQPQHF	TGCGCCAGCAGCCCGGGGGGGGATAGCTTTCAGCCCCAGCATTTT